These 16 T cell receptor beta chains were all obtained from the same sample, sequenced in a study of blood T cell repertoires in COVID-19. TCRdb's copy holds only in-frame clones and misses some; the assay was immunoSEQ multiplex PCR. Of roughly 100,000 clones in the sample, around 86% were seen once. The sequencing input was peripheral blood. These TCRs come from a woman in her sixties or seventies with acute or convalescent COVID-19.

V is TRBV6-1 and J is TRBJ1-6; 8 positions match TRBD1. V dropped 3 bases and J dropped 8; count of bases not matched to a gene: 6. This CDR3 comprises 15 residues. Germline V CDR1 and CDR2: MNHNS, SASEGT. Here the CDR3 DNA reads TGTGCCAGCAGTGACCGACAGGGGACGCATTCACCCCTCCACTTT. It specifies CASSDRQGTHSPLHF.

The table lists this clone with a count of one. This chain connects TRBV5-1 to TRBJ1-2; TRBD1 agrees at 8 bases. Per the germline V gene, CDR1 is SGHRS and CDR2 is YFSETQ. The CDR3 consists of 14 residues. V was clipped by 1 base and J by 8 bases; unmatched bases: 7. The CDR3 is CASSLNPRGQGYTF. In DNA, the CDR3 is TGCGCCAGCAGCTTGAATCCCAGGGGGCAGGGCTACACCTTC. Full variable domain (rest looked up from reference TRBV5-1 and TRBJ1-2): KAGVTQTPRYLIKTRGQQVTLSCSPISGHRSVSWYQQTPGQGLQFLFEYFSETQRNKGNFPGRFSGRQFSNSRSEMNVSTLELGDSALYLCASSLNPRGQGYTFGSGTRLTVV.

The J gene is TRBJ1-1, the V gene TRBV29-1; 10 nucleotides align to TRBD1. The germline V gene encodes CDR1 SQVTM and CDR2 ANQGSEA. Trimming removed 6 bases from V and 7 bases from J; junction bases left unmatched: 5. The CDR3 has 12 amino acids. In DNA, the CDR3 is TGCAGCGTATCCGGGACAGGGGTTGAAGCTTTCTTT. Its protein product is CSVSGTGVEAFF.

This clone was observed once. This rearrangement joins TRBV9 to TRBJ2-3; D may be TRBD2 (7 bases). The ends were cut back, 1 base at V and 14 bases at J, with 14 bases in the middle. This CDR3 is built from 12 residues. CDR1 SGDLS and CDR2 YYNGEE come from the germline V gene. The CDR3 loop is CASSVIRGGLYF. For the CDR3, the DNA is TGTGCCAGCAGCGTAATAAGGGGGGGTCTGTATTTT.

The CDR3 is CASSQEPWPSGTKFQGETQYF. The CDR3 DNA is TGCGCCAGCAGCCAAGAACCCTGGCCTAGCGGGACGAAATTTCAAGGGGAGACCCAGTACTTC. The J gene is TRBJ2-5, the V gene TRBV4-1; TRBD2 matches 9 bases. The germline CDR1 and CDR2 sequences are MGHRA and YSYEKL. Trimming cost V 0 bases and J 5 bases; bases outside gene matches: 22. The length of the CDR3 is 21 residues.

The chain joins TRBV2 to TRBJ1-4; 9 bases agree with TRBD1. Germline V gene sequence: CDR1 SNHLY, CDR2 FYNNEI. V lost 8 bases, J lost 8 bases, and 9 bases stayed unmatched. The CDR3 length is 14 residues. The CDR3 loop reads CASEGGQGDEKLFF. CDR3 bases: TGTGCCAGCGAAGGGGGACAGGGTGACGAAAAACTGTTTTTT.

The V and J genes are TRBV4-1 and TRBJ2-3; 9 bases map to TRBD1. The CDR3 contains 15 residues. V lost 1 base, J lost 5 bases, and 4 bases stayed unmatched. Germline V gene sequence: CDR1 MGHRA, CDR2 YSYEKL. The CDR3 sequence: CASSQGGQGRDTQYF. The CDR3 DNA reads as TGCGCCAGCAGCCAAGGGGGACAGGGAAGAGATACGCAGTATTTT.

This clone was seen once. This rearrangement joins TRBV7-9 to TRBJ1-4; D not certain. The V and J ends lost 5 bases and 5 bases respectively, with 3 bases between them. The CDR3 extends over 11 amino acids. CDR1 and CDR2 (germline): SEHNR, FQNEAQ (reference sequence). Here the CDR3 DNA reads TGTGCCAGCAGCCAGAATGAAAAACTGTTTTTT. It encodes CASSQNEKLFF.

The V call is TRBV10-3, the J call TRBJ1-1; D remains unclear. V lost 0 bases and J lost 11, with 10 bases in between. The CDR3 runs to 12 residues. Looked up from germline, CDR1 is ENHRY and CDR2 is SYGVKD. The CDR3 nucleotides are TGTGCCATCAGTGAGTCCCAAATGGGCGCTTTCTTT. Its protein is CAISESQMGAFF.

This clone was detected a few times. This sequence joins TRBV10-2 and TRBJ2-3; the D is unclear. Trimming took off 2 bases at V and 5 bases at J, with 11 bases between the two ends. The CDR3 has 14 residues. The germline gives CDR1 WSHSY, CDR2 SAAADI. The CDR3 region has the DNA TGCGCCAGCAGTGAGGGGCCGTTCGGAGATACGCAGTATTTT. Its translation is CASSEGPFGDTQYF.

The rearrangement uses TRBV11-2 and TRBJ1-1; no reliable D call. Germline-derived CDR1 and CDR2 are SGHAT and FQNNGV. This CDR3 is 14 amino acids long. Trimming left V 5 bases short and J 4 bases short, with 14 bases between. CDR3 amino acids: CASSPALGVTEAFF. The CDR3 DNA reads as TGTGCCAGCAGCCCTGCCCTGGGAGTCACTGAAGCTTTCTTT.

This clone was found a few times. The chain joins TRBV15 to TRBJ1-2, with D uncertain. Looked up from germline, CDR1 is LNHNV and CDR2 is YYDKDF (reference sequence). CDR3 size: 14 residues. Trimming pared 3 bases from V and 1 base from J, leaving 9 bases between. Written as DNA, the CDR3 is TGTGCCACCAGCAGCCTAGACGGTAACTATGGCTACACCTTC. Residues: CATSSLDGNYGYTF.

The chain combines TRBV3-1 (or the pseudogene TRBV3-2) with TRBJ1-2, with TRBD1 identical over 7 bases. Germline-derived CDR1 and CDR2 are LGHDT and YNNKEL (reference sequence). This CDR3 has 13 amino acids. With V trimmed by 7 bases and J by 10 bases, 12 bases remained unmatched. For the CDR3, the DNA is TGTGCCAGCACTCCGGGACAGTCAATCCCCTACACCTTC. As protein: CASTPGQSIPYTF.

The genes are TRBV28 and TRBJ1-1, with 9 bases that match TRBD1. Per the germline V gene, CDR1 is MDHEN and CDR2 is SYDVKM. There are 17 residues in the CDR3. The V and J ends lost 5 bases and 0 bases, in that order; junction bases with no gene match: 10. CDR3 nucleotide sequence: TGTGCCAGCAGTCGGATGGACAGGGGCGGGATGAACACTGAAGCTTTCTTT. Amino acid sequence: CASSRMDRGGMNTEAFF. The variable domain in full, with the rest retrieved from reference TRBV28 and TRBJ1-1, is DVKVTQSSRYLVKRTGEKVFLECVQDMDHENMFWYRQDPGLGLRLIYFSYDVKMKEKGDIPEGYSVSREKKERFSLILESASTNQTSMYLCASSRMDRGGMNTEAFFGQGTRLTVV.

The chain combines TRBV28 with TRBJ1-1, with D tentatively TRBD1 (6 bases). The V gene lost 6 bases and the J gene lost 2 bases, with 16 bases spanning the gap. The V gene's germline CDR1 is MDHEN and CDR2 SYDVKM. The CDR3 covers 15 residues. For the CDR3, the DNA is TGTGCCAGCAGGACTGCCGGGACACTAAACACTGAAGCTTTCTTT. It yields the protein CASRTAGTLNTEAFF.

This clone was observed a few times. CDR3 protein: CASSLGAGGYTF. The CDR3 bases are TGTGCCAGCAGTTTAGGGGCAGGTGGCTACACCTTC. This chain uses TRBV12-3 or TRBV12-4 with TRBJ1-2; D call uncertain. Deletions cut 1 base from V and 7 bases from J, with 7 bases between. This CDR3 comprises 12 residues.